This is a list of T cell receptor beta chains from one sample in a study of T cells in Graves' hyperthyroidism and ophthalmopathy. TCRdb ran MiXCR on the multiplex PCR reads and lists one entry per CDR3 protein. Among about 250,000 distinct CDR3 sequences, around 22% were seen once, and the ten largest hold around 65%. Sequenced material: blood. These TCRs come from a man younger than 40 with Graves' ophthalmopathy. Each CDR3 is given with its conserved first and last residue. The D gene is left open where the match is weak. Only part of the rows carry a size: once, few, many, or a class if the clone is expanded.

>TRBJ1-5|few|TRBV7-2|TRBD1
TGTGCCAGCAGCCCTACAGGGGGCCAAAGAAATCAGCCCCAGCATTTT
CASSPTGGQRNQPQHF
>TRBJ1-2|NA|TRBV9|TRBD1
TGTGCCAGCAGCCTCGGACAGGGAAGCTATGGCTACACCTTC
CASSLGQGSYGYTF
>TRBJ2-7|once|TRBV30|NA
TGTGCCTGGAGTGTAAGCCAGGGCAACTACGAGCAGTACTTC
CAWSVSQGNYEQYF
>TRBJ2-5|many|TRBV6-1|TRBD2
TGTGCCAGCAGTTACGGGGGGAGGAGGGAGGAGACCCAGTACTTC
CASSYGGRREETQYF
>TRBJ2-7|NA|TRBV20-1|NA
TGCAGTGCTCCACGGTTGGGGAGCTCCTACGAGCAGTACTTC
CSAPRLGSSYEQYF
>TRBJ2-3|many|TRBV11-2|TRBD2
TGTGCCAGCAGCTTCCGTGGAGCGGGAGGGCCTGGGGATACGCAGTATTTT
CASSFRGAGGPGDTQYF
>TRBJ2-7|many|TRBV12-3/TRBV12-4|NA
TGTGCCAGCAGTGACGGACCAACGAGCTCCTACGAGCAGTACTTC
CASSDGPTSSYEQYF
>TRBJ2-6|few|TRBV7-9|NA
TGTGCCGACCGGGACAGGGCCAACGTCCTGACTTTC
CADRDRANVLTF
>TRBJ2-3|NA|TRBV28|NA
TGTGCCAGCAGTTTGGTCAGGGTCGGGAAGACAGATACGCAGTATTTT
CASSLVRVGKTDTQYF
>TRBJ2-3|many|TRBV3-1|TRBD2
TGTGCCAGCAGCTATGGACTAGCGGGAGCCACAGATACGCAGTATTTT
CASSYGLAGATDTQYF
>TRBJ2-1|many|TRBV11-2|TRBD1
TGTGCCAGCAGCTTACGACAGGGCTCGGTCAATGAGCAGTTCTTC
CASSLRQGSVNEQFF
>TRBJ1-6|many|TRBV9|NA
TGTGCCAGCAATAGTGAGAACAGCCCTAGCAATTCACCCCTCCACTTT
CASNSENSPSNSPLHF
>TRBJ2-7|few|TRBV7-9|NA
TGTGCCAGCAGCTTAGTAGTACCAACGGGGAACGAGCAGTACTTC
CASSLVVPTGNEQYF
>TRBJ2-1|NA|TRBV28|TRBD2
TGTGCCAGCAGTTCACCGCGGGAGTCCTACAATGAGCAGTTCTTC
CASSSPRESYNEQFF
>TRBJ2-1|NA|TRBV7-8|NA
TGTGCCAGCAGCTTGGAGGGTCGGTACAATGAGCAGTTCTTC
CASSLEGRYNEQFF
>TRBJ2-3|NA|TRBV5-1|NA
TGCGCCAGCTCAGGAGTCATCGGGGGCGCAGATACGCAGTATTTT
CASSGVIGGADTQYF
>TRBJ2-7|NA|TRBV7-9|NA
TGTGCCAGCAGCCAATCTATCAATTCCTACGAGCAGTACTTC
CASSQSINSYEQYF
>TRBJ2-7|few|TRBV20-1|NA
TGCAGTGCCGCCCCGACAGCTTCGGGCTACGAGCAGTACTTC
CSAAPTASGYEQYF
>TRBJ2-7|many|TRBV27|TRBD2
TGTGCCAGCAGTTTAAGTGGGACTAGCGGCACCTACGAGCAGTACTTC
CASSLSGTSGTYEQYF
>TRBJ1-2|NA|TRBV28|NA
TGTGCCAGCATGGGAGGTGGGAGGTATGGCTACACCTTC
CASMGGGRYGYTF
>TRBJ1-5|few|TRBV6-1|NA
TGTGCCAGCAGTTATTTCCAGGTCTCGAGGAATCAGCCCCAGCATTTT
CASSYFQVSRNQPQHF
>TRBJ2-7|few|TRBV29-1|TRBD2
TGCAGCGTGGGGGCAGGGACTAGCGGCCGCCTCTACGAGCAGTACTTC
CSVGAGTSGRLYEQYF
>TRBJ2-5|many|TRBV3-1|NA
TGTGCCAGCAGCCATCGAGAGACCCAGTACTTC
CASSHRETQYF
>TRBJ1-3|NA|TRBV6-1|NA
TGTGCCAGCAGCCCAACCCGGGAGGGAAACAAGCATTTT
CASSPTREGNKHF
>TRBJ2-6|NA|TRBV28|NA
TGTGCCAGCAGCGGAACTTGGGGGGCCAACGTCCTGACTTTC
CASSGTWGANVLTF
>TRBJ1-6|many|TRBV11-1|NA
TGTGCCAGCAGCTTTCGGACGAAATCACCCCTCCACTTT
CASSFRTKSPLHF
>TRBJ1-2|many|TRBV20-1|NA
TGCAGTGCTAGAGATCGGATGGGGGGGGTAGATTACTATGGCTACACCTTC
CSARDRMGGVDYYGYTF
>TRBJ2-5|NA|TRBV28|NA
TGTGCCAGCAGTGGAAAGGGGCAAGAGACCCAGTACTTC
CASSGKGQETQYF
>TRBJ2-1|many|TRBV20-1|NA
TGCAGTGCTCGGACGCCGGTCTACAATGAGCAGTTCTTC
CSARTPVYNEQFF
>TRBJ1-6|few|TRBV11-3|NA
TGTGCCAGCAGCTTAGTAGGGCCGGTTGGGGCACCCCTCCACTTT
CASSLVGPVGAPLHF
>TRBJ1-6|NA|TRBV12-3/TRBV12-4|NA
TGTGCCAGCAGTTTAGAAGGGGTTCTTCTCAATTCACCCCTCTACTTT
CASSLEGVLLNSPLYF
>TRBJ2-1|NA|TRBV2|TRBD2
TGTGCCAGCAGCTTAACTAGCGGGCGTTGGGACAATGAGCAGTTCTTC
CASSLTSGRWDNEQFF
>TRBJ2-1|many|TRBV7-2|NA
TGTGCCAGCAGCCCCAGGGGTGAGCAGTTCTTC
CASSPRGEQFF
>TRBJ2-3|few|TRBV27|TRBD2
TGTGCCAGCAGTCCTTATAGCGGGAGGGGGACAGATACGCAGTATTTT
CASSPYSGRGTDTQYF
>TRBJ2-3|many|TRBV20-1|TRBD2
TGCAGTGCTCCTAGCGGGAGGGCCAGTGGGGCAGATACGCAGTATTTT
CSAPSGRASGADTQYF
>TRBJ1-4|many|TRBV9|NA
TGTGCCAGCAGCGTAGACCAGGGTCCAGATTCTACTAATGAAAAACTGTTTTTT
CASSVDQGPDSTNEKLFF
>TRBJ2-7|few|TRBV27|NA
TGTGCCAGCAGTTTCGAGCGGTTGGGCATGCGGTACTTC
CASSFERLGMRYF
>TRBJ1-5|NA|TRBV10-3|NA
TGTGCCATCAGTGAGTCTCGGGGTGCTAATCAGCCCCAGCATTTT
CAISESRGANQPQHF
>TRBJ2-7|few|TRBV28|TRBD1
TGTGCCAGCAGTTTCCCCGGGACAGCAGCCTACGAGCAGTACTTC
CASSFPGTAAYEQYF
>TRBJ2-7|few|TRBV6-5|NA
TGTGCCAGCAGTTACCGGGACGGAGGAAACTACGAGCAGTACTTC
CASSYRDGGNYEQYF
>TRBJ2-1|few|TRBV7-2|NA
TGTGCCAGCAGCAATAACTACAATGAGCAGTTCTTC
CASSNNYNEQFF
>TRBJ2-1|few|TRBV5-4|NA
TGTGCCAGCAGCTTGTCAGGCGGTTCAAGGTCCTATGAGCAGTTCTTC
CASSLSGGSRSYEQFF
>TRBJ1-4|NA|TRBV27|NA
TGTGCCAGCAGTTTGGGCAGGGTAGGCGAAAAACTGTTTTTT
CASSLGRVGEKLFF
>TRBJ2-5|NA|TRBV6-5|NA
TGTGCCAGCAGTTACCAGAAGGGAGTACAAGAGATCCAGTACTTC
CASSYQKGVQEIQYF
>TRBJ2-1|NA|TRBV20-1|TRBD2
TGCAGTGCTAGAGCCCCTAGCGGGAGGGCATCCTACAATGAGCAGTTCTTC
CSARAPSGRASYNEQFF
>TRBJ2-5|many|TRBV28|NA
TGTGCCAGCAGTTTCGGCGGTCACAAGGTAGAGACCCAGTACTTC
CASSFGGHKVETQYF
>TRBJ2-5|few|TRBV5-1|TRBD1
TGCGCCAGCAGGACGGGACAGTCAGAGACCCAGTACTTC
CASRTGQSETQYF
>TRBJ1-5|many|TRBV30|TRBD1
TGTGCCTGGAGTTATACTCGGGACAGGGGGAATTCCCAGCATTTT
CAWSYTRDRGNSQHF
>TRBJ2-7|NA|TRBV13|NA
TGTGCCAGCAGCCCCCCGTTGGCTAACTACGAGCAGTACTTC
CASSPPLANYEQYF
>TRBJ2-3|few|TRBV7-6|TRBD2
TGTGCCAGCAGCCCCCAGACTAGCGGTCTATGGGATACGCAGTATTTT
CASSPQTSGLWDTQYF
>TRBJ1-1|few|TRBV7-9|NA
TGTGCCAGCAGCCCCAACGCCTACACTGAAGCTTTCTTT
CASSPNAYTEAFF
>TRBJ1-4|NA|TRBV18|NA
TGTGCCAGCTCACCAGTTCGGGAAAAACTGTTTTTT
CASSPVREKLFF
>TRBJ2-7|few|TRBV4-1|NA
TGCGCCAGCAGCCAAGATCCGGCAGGCAACGAGCAGTACTTC
CASSQDPAGNEQYF
>TRBJ2-7|NA|TRBV27|TRBD1
TGTGCCAGCAGGGGACAGGGATACGAGCAGTACTTC
CASRGQGYEQYF
>TRBJ2-3|few|TRBV11-1|NA
TGTGCCAGCAGCTGGGCCTCTAGCACAGATACGCAGTATTTT
CASSWASSTDTQYF